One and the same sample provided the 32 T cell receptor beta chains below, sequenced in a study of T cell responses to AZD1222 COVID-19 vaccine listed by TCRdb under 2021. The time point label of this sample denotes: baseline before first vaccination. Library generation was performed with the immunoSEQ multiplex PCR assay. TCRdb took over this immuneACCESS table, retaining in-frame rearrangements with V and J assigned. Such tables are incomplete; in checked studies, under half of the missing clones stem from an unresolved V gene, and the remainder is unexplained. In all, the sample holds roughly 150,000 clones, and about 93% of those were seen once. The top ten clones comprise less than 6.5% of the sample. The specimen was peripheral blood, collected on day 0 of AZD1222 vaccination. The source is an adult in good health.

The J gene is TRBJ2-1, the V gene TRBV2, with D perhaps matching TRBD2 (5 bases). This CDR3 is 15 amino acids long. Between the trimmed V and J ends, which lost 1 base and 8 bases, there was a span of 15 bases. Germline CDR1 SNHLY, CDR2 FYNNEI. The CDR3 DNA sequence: TGTGCCAGCAGTGAAGTAAAGCTAGCTCGGGATGAGCAGTTCTTC. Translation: CASSEVKLARDEQFF.

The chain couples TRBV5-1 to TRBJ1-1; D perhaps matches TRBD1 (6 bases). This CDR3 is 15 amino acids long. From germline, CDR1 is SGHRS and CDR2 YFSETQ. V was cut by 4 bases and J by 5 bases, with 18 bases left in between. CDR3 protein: CASSLLGGVVTEAFF. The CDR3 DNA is TGCGCCAGCAGCCTTTTAGGGGGAGTTGTTACTGAAGCTTTCTTT.

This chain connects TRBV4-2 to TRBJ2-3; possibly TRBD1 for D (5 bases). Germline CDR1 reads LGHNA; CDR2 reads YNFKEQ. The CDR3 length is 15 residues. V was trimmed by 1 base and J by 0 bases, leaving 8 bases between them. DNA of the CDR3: TGTGCCAGCAGCCAAGCGGCAGGGAGCACAGATACGCAGTATTTT. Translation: CASSQAAGSTDTQYF.

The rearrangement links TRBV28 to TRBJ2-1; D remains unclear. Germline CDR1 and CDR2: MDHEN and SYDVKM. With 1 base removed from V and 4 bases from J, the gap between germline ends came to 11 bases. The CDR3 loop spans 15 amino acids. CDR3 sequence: CASSLSRDRYNEQFF. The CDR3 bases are TGTGCCAGCAGTTTATCGAGAGACCGTTACAATGAGCAGTTCTTC.

The chain's CDR3 is CASSSSGTGELFF. The CDR3 DNA is TGCGCCAGCAGTTCGAGCGGCACCGGGGAGCTGTTTTTT. The chain recombines TRBV10-1 with TRBJ2-2, with a possible D match to TRBD2 (5 bases). Germline CDR1 reads WNHNN; CDR2 reads SYGVQD (reference sequence). The CDR3 is made up of 13 amino acids. V lost 5 bases to trimming and J lost 4 bases, with 8 bases between them.

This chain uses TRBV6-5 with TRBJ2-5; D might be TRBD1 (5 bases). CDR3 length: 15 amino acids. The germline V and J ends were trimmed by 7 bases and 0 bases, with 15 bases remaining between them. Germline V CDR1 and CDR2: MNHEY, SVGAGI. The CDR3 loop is CASTGALGDQETQYF. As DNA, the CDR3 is TGTGCCAGCACTGGGGCTTTAGGCGACCAAGAGACCCAGTACTTC.

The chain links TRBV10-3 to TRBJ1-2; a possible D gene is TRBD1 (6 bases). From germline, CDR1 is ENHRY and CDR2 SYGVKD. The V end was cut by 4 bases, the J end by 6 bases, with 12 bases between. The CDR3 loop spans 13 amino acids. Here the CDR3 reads CAISGQGKDGYTF. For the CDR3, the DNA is TGTGCCATCAGTGGGCAGGGGAAGGATGGCTACACCTTC.

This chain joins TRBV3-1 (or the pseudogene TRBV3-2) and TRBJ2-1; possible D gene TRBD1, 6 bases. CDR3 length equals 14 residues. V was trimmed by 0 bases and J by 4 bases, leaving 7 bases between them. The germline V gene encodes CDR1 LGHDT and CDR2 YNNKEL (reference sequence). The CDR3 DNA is TGTGCCAGCAGCCAAGATACAGGGTACAATGAGCAGTTCTTC. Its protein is CASSQDTGYNEQFF.

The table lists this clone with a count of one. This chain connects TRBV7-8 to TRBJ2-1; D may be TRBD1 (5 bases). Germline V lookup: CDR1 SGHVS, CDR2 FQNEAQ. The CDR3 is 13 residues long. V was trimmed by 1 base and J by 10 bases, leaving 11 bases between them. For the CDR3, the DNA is TGTGCCAGCAGCTTAGATGGGGCAGGAGAGCAGTTCTTC. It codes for CASSLDGAGEQFF.

CDR3 bases: TGTGCCAGCAGGGGAGCGGTCTACAATGAGCAGTTCTTC. Protein sequence: CASRGAVYNEQFF. The J gene is TRBJ2-1, the V gene TRBV25-1; D is possibly TRBD2 (5 bases). V lost 6 bases and J lost 3, with 9 bases in between. Germline lookup yields CDR1 MGHDK and CDR2 SYGVNS. The CDR3 covers 13 residues.

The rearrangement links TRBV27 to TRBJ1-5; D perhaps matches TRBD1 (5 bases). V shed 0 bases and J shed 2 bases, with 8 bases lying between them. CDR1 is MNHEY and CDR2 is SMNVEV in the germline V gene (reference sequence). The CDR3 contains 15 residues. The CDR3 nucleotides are TGTGCCAGCAGTTTATCAGGGACCGGCAATCAGCCCCAGCATTTT. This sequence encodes CASSLSGTGNQPQHF.

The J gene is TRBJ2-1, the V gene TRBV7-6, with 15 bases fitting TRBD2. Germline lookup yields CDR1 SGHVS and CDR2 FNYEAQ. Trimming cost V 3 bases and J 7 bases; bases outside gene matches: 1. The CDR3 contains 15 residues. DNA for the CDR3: TGTGCCAGCAGCTTGGGACTAGCGGGAGGAAATGAGCAGTTCTTC. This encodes CASSLGLAGGNEQFF.

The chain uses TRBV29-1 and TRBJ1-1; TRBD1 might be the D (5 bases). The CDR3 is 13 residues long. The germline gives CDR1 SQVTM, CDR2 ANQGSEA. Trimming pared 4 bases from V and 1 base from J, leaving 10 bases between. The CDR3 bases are TGCAGCGTTGTTAGGGACGGGAACACTGAAGCTTTCTTT. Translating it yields CSVVRDGNTEAFF.

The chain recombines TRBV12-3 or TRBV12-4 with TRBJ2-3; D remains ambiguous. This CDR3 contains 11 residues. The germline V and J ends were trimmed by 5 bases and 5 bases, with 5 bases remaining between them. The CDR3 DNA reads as TGTGCCAGCAGTGAGCAAGATACGCAGTATTTT. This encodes CASSEQDTQYF.

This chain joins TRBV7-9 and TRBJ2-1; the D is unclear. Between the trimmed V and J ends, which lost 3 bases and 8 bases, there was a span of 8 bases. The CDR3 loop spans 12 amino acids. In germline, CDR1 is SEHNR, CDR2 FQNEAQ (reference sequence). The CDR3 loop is CASSFRRHEQFF. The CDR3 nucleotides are TGTGCCAGCAGCTTTAGGCGCCATGAGCAGTTCTTC.

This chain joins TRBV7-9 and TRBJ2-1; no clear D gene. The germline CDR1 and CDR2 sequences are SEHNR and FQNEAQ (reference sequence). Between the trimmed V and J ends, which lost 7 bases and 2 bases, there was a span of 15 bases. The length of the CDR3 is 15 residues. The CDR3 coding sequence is TGTGCCAGCACCCAGTTGAAGGGCCCCTACAATGAGCAGTTCTTC. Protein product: CASTQLKGPYNEQFF.

The CDR3 nucleotides read TGTGCCAGCAGGTCCGGGACGAACAATGAGCAGTTCTTC. Translation gives CASRSGTNNEQFF. The rearrangement uses TRBV7-9 and TRBJ2-1, with D perhaps being TRBD1 or TRBD2 (5 bases each). CDR1 and CDR2 from the germline V gene are SEHNR and FQNEAQ (reference sequence). The CDR3 is 13 residues long. The V end lost 6 bases, the J end lost 5 bases, and 11 bases lay between the germline ends.

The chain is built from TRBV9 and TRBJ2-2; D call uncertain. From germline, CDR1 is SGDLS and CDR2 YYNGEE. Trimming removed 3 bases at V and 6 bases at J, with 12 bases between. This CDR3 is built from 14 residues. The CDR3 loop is CASSAFDGAGELFF. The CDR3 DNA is TGTGCCAGCAGCGCCTTTGATGGGGCCGGGGAGCTGTTTTTT.

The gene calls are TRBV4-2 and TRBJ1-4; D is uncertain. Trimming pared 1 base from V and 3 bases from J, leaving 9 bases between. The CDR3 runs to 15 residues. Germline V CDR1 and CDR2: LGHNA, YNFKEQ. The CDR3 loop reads CASSQVAGSNEKLFF. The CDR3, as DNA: TGTGCCAGCAGCCAAGTCGCGGGTTCTAATGAAAAACTGTTTTTT.

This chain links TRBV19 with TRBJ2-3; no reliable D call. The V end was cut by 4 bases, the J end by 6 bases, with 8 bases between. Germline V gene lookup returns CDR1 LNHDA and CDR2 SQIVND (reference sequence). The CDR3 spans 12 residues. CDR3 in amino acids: CASSTQGDTQYF. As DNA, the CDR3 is TGTGCCAGTAGTACCCAAGGGGATACGCAGTATTTT.

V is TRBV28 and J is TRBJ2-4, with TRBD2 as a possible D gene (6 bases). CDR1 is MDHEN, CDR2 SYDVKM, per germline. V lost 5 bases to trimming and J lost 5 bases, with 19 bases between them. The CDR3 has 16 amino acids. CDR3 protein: CASSDFGSGQENIQYF. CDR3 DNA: TGTGCCAGCAGTGACTTCGGGAGCGGGCAGGAAAACATTCAGTACTTC.

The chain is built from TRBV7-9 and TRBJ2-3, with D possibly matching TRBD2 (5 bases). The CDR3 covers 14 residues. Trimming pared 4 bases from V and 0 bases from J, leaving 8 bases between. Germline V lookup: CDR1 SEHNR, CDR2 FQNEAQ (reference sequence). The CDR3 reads CASSWSGSTDTQYF. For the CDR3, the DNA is TGTGCCAGCAGCTGGAGCGGTAGCACAGATACGCAGTATTTT. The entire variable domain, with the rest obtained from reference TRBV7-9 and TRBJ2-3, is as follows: DTGVSQNPRHKITKRGQNVTFRCDPISEHNRLYWYRQTLGQGPEFLTYFQNEAQLEKSRLLSDRFSAERPKGSFSTLEIQRTEQGDSAMYLCASSWSGSTDTQYFGPGTRLTVL.

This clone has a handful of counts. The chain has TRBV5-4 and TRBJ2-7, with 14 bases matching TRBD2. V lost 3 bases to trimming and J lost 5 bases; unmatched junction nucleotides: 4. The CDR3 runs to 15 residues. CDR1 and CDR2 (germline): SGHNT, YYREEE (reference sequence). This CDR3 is CASSWGLAGENEQYF. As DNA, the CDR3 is TGTGCCAGCAGCTGGGGACTAGCGGGAGAGAACGAGCAGTACTTC.

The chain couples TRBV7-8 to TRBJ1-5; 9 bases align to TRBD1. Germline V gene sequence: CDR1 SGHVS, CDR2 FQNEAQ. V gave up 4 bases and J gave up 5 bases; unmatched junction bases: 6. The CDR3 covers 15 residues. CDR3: CASSWDRVPYQPQHF. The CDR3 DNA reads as TGTGCCAGCAGCTGGGACAGGGTACCTTATCAGCCCCAGCATTTT.

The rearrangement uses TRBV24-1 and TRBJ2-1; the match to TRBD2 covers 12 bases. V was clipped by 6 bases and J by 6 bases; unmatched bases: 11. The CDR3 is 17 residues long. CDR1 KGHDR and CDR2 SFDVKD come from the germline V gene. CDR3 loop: CATSSPRTSGKGNEQFF. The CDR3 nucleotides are TGTGCCACCAGTTCCCCCCGGACTAGCGGGAAGGGCAATGAGCAGTTCTTC.

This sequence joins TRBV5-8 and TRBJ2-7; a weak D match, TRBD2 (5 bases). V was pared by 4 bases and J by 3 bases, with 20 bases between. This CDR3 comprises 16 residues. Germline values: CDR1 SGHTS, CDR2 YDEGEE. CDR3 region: CASSRRLSPNLYEQYF. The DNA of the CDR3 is TGTGCCAGCAGCCGGAGGCTGTCTCCAAACCTCTACGAGCAGTACTTC.

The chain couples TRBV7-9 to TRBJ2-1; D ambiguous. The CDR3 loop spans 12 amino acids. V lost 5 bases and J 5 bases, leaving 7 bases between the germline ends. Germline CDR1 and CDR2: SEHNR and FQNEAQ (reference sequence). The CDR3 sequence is CASSVVNNEQFF. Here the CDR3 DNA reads TGTGCCAGCAGCGTCGTAAACAATGAGCAGTTCTTC. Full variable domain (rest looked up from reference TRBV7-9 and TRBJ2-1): DTGVSQNPRHKITKRGQNVTFRCDPISEHNRLYWYRQTLGQGPEFLTYFQNEAQLEKSRLLSDRFSAERPKGSFSTLEIQRTEQGDSAMYLCASSVVNNEQFFGPGTRLTVL.

CDR3 loop: CASSFFVTGVIYGYTF. CDR3 bases: TGTGCCAGCAGCTTCTTTGTTACAGGGGTCATCTATGGCTACACCTTC. The V gene is TRBV5-6, the J gene TRBJ1-2; 7 bases agree with TRBD1. Germline lookup yields CDR1 SGHDT and CDR2 YYEEEE. The CDR3 contains 16 residues. With 2 bases clipped from V and 4 bases from J, the junction kept 11 bases outside the gene matches.

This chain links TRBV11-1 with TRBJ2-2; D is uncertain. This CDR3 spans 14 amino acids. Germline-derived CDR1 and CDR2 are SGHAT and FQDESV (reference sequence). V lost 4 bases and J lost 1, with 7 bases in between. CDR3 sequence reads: CASSYLVNTGELFF. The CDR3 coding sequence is TGTGCCAGCAGCTACCTGGTGAACACCGGGGAGCTGTTTTTT.

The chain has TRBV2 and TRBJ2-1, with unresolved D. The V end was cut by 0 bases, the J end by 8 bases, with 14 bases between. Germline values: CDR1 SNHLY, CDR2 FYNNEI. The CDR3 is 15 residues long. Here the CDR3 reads CASSEANGETDEQFF. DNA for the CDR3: TGTGCCAGCAGTGAAGCGAATGGAGAGACGGATGAGCAGTTCTTC.

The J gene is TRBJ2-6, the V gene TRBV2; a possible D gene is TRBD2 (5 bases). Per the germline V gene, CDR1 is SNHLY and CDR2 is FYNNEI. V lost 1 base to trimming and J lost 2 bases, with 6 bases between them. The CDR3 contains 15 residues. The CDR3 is CASSEERAGANVLTF. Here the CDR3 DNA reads TGTGCCAGCAGTGAAGAGAGGGCTGGGGCCAACGTCCTGACTTTC.

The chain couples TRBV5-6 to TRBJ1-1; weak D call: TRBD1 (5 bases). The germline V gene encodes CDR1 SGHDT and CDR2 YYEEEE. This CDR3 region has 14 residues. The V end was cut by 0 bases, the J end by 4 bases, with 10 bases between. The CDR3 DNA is TGTGCCAGCAGCTTGGACGGGGGGACCACTGAAGCTTTCTTT. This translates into CASSLDGGTTEAFF.